Given below is one TCR beta chain in context. This clonotype has only a few counts. This clone's antigen is unknown. Base qualities are missing; no much larger clone stands one base away. This beta chain was picked up by a library intended for alpha chains and is off target, so its count carries little meaning. The time point label on this specimen signifies: sample taken at primary tumor resection. The donors were more than 60 patients from the lung TRACERx cohort who had early-stage, untreated non-small cell lung cancer. TCR sequencing used whole RNA extracted from tumor and nontumor lung tissue, or from cryopreserved PBMC samples, without cell sorting. Only patients for whom sufficient RNA was available from at least two tumor regions were selected for TCR sequencing. A lung pathologist reviewed the tumor and adjacent nontumor lung specimens before the specimens were selected. The entry originates in a study of spatial heterogeneity in lung cancer (dated by TCRdb to between 2019 and 2020). Context from the whole study: Beta-chain transcripts were consistently detected in greater numbers than alpha-chain transcripts, which likely reflected higher beta-chain transcript abundance. TCR transcript counts in tumor regions correlated strongly with a T cell transcriptional module score from matched bulk RNA-seq. In the raw uncorrected reads, each unique combination of TCR and UMI appeared more than ten times on average. Nonsynonymous mutation counts, determined by whole-exome sequencing of tumor tissue, were related to TCR repertoire features. At surgery, about 210 tumor regions, around 68 matched nontumor lung samples and fewer than 60 PBMC samples were TCR-sequenced for both alpha and beta chains. In non-small cell lung cancer, the study made a quantitative comparison of TCR alpha and beta repertoires among multiple tumor regions, matched nontumor lung and blood. General conclusions and limits of the study: TCR-seq coverage of tumor T cells was estimated to be only roughly 7.5% for alpha chains and more than 11% for beta chains. Counts of ubiquitous and regional expanded TCRs were found to correlate with counts of ubiquitous and regional nonsynonymous mutations, respectively. Confirming at a functional level the hypothesis that regional TCRs recognize regional mutations was considered to require additional single-cell paired TCR alpha and beta sequencing. A correlation was observed between the number of expanded intratumoral alpha and beta TCRs and the tumor nonsynonymous mutation count.

The CDR3 covers 16 residues, taking in both the cysteine and the phenylalanine. The CDR3 DNA has 48 bases and is translated from base 1. CDR1 and CDR2 are drawn from the germline V gene (reference sequence): LGHDT, YNNKEL. V drops 5 bases and J drops 0 bases, leaving 16 bases in between. Libraries were made using 5' RACE. The sequencer listed for this sample is NextSeq 500. The TCR library protocol attached a unique molecular identifier to each TCR cDNA molecule to allow correction of PCR and sequencing errors. The original pipeline was this. Decombinator tools were used for TCR identification, UMI-based error correction and CDR3 extraction. TCRs above a frequency of 2 per 1,000, corresponding to the top 1% of the tumor frequency distribution, were defined as expanded. Expanded tumor TCRs were classed as regional if statistically deemed absent (corrected P<0.05) from at least one tumor region, otherwise ubiquitous. Renyi diversity was computed with the R vegan package after each repertoire had been subsampled 100 times to 5,000 TCRs. To build CDR3 similarity networks, amino acid triplet string-kernel similarity was used, and CDR3s were connected when their pairwise similarity was above 0.82. The public reads were reanalyzed by TCRdb: fastp trimming at Q25, MiXCR alignment, in-frame beta chains only. Rows matching on CDR3 protein sequence are summarized as one entry with the most common DNA and genes. It is TCRdb's table, rather than the study itself, that gives the V and J calls and clone size. The sample profile shows 1,500 or so distinct CDR3 sequences; about 9.4% of them were found once. The ten top clones hold around 30% of the sample.

This receptor chain uses TRBV3-1 and TRBJ2-5, with TRBD2 as a weak D call on 5 bases. The TCR was taken from a female donor with early-stage non-small cell lung cancer. The sample was lung tumor tissue, taken at surgery. The CDR3 protein: CASSEPLSDYQETQYF. The DNA is TGTGCCAGCAGCGAACCTCTTTCGGACTACCAAGAGACCCAGTACTTC.